Reported below is one T cell receptor (beta chain). These data belong to a study of blood T cell repertoires in COVID-19. Study-wide context: Acute and convalescent COVID-19 samples came from the United States, Italy and Spain.

Assay used: immunoSEQ multiplex PCR; TCRdb lists only in-frame clones, some missing. The table records 35,000 to 40,000 clones, roughly 75% of them present only once. The J segment lost 4 bases and the V segment lost 1 base, leaving 6 bases of the junction unmatched. The CDR3 runs to 15 residues. Germline V gene lookup returns CDR1 MGHRA and CDR2 YSYEKL. This TCR came from a man between 65 and 85 years old with acute or convalescent COVID-19. Sequencing was performed on peripheral blood. The chain carries TRBV4-1 and TRBJ2-5, with 7 bases that match TRBD2. DNA for the CDR3: TGCGCCAGCAGCCAAGGCGTAGGGAGGGGAGAGACCCAGTACTTC. It specifies CASSQGVGRGETQYF.